Following are 5 T cell receptor beta chains from one sample sequenced in a study of T cell repertoires in cytomegalovirus infection. MiXCR, applied by TCRdb to the reads, yields one record per CDR3 protein. Among under 150,000 distinct CDR3 sequences listed, 20% to 30% were seen once. Their specific antigens are unknown. Input material: PBMCs, sequenced either directly or after in vitro stimulation (not recorded which). These receptors all stem from a human donor in good health (CMV status not recorded). Some clones in this sample may be carry-over from other donors' samples.

This clonotype has just a few counts. The genes are TRBV7-3 and TRBJ2-2, with D possibly being TRBD2 (5 bases). The CDR3 spans 15 residues. Looked up from germline, CDR1 is SGHTA and CDR2 is FQGTGA. V shed 0 bases and J shed 4 bases, with 9 bases lying between them. CDR3 protein: CASSLTRSGTGELFF. The CDR3 DNA sequence: TGTGCCAGCAGCTTAACTCGCAGCGGCACCGGGGAGCTGTTTTTT.

The chain has TRBV4-1 and TRBJ1-2; D may be TRBD1 (5 bases). Trimming took off 0 bases at V and 4 bases at J, with 9 bases between the two ends. Germline V gives CDR1 MGHRA, CDR2 YSYEKL. This CDR3 spans 14 amino acids. Written as DNA, the CDR3 is TGCGCCAGCAGCCAAGATGCAGGGATCTATGGCTACACCTTC. Amino acids: CASSQDAGIYGYTF.

This clonotype was observed a single time. The chain is built from TRBV4-1 and TRBJ1-5; D is unclear. The germline gives CDR1 MGHRA, CDR2 YSYEKL. The CDR3 runs 16 residues. Trimming took off 1 base at V and 6 bases at J, with 16 bases between the two ends. The CDR3: CASSQARSGIGQPQHF. In nucleotides, the CDR3 is TGCGCCAGCAGCCAAGCGCGATCGGGGATCGGTCAGCCCCAGCATTTT.

V is TRBV5-1 and J is TRBJ1-4, with a possible D match to TRBD1 (5 bases). Germline CDR1 reads SGHRS; CDR2 reads YFSETQ. V dropped 0 bases and J dropped 4 bases, with 10 bases sitting between them. This CDR3 region has 15 residues. This CDR3 reads CASSLGFGHNEKLFF. The CDR3, as DNA: TGCGCCAGCAGCTTGGGGTTTGGACATAATGAAAAACTGTTTTTT.

This CDR3 reads CASSYSSLAGLEQYF. The DNA for the CDR3 is TGTGCCAGCAGTTACTCGAGTCTAGCGGGACTCGAGCAGTACTTC. The chain carries TRBV6-6 and TRBJ2-7; 9 bases are a match to TRBD2. The CDR3 has 15 amino acids. The junction had 6 bases not matched to a gene; V was cut back by 0 bases and J by 6 bases. CDR1 is MNHNY and CDR2 is SVGAGI in the germline V gene (reference sequence).